The T cell receptor beta chain described here comes from a study of blood T cell repertoires in COVID-19. Study background: Whether acute or convalescent, the COVID-19 samples came from the United States, Italy and Spain. The cDNA or gDNA used as material had been derived from T cells, B-cell-depleted T cells, or PBMCs.

In the authors' methods: Using reference gene primer amplification, nucleated cell counts were estimated. Sequencing used immunoSEQ multiplex PCR; TCRdb keeps in-frame clones, though not all of them. V, J and clone size reflect that table, while D and trimming were determined from the DNA. This table has approximately 200,000 clones, 80% to 90% appearing once. This clone was counted a few times. Trimming removed 3 bases from V and 6 bases from J, with 8 bases in between. There are 12 residues in the CDR3. Material for sequencing was peripheral blood. The origin of this receptor is a human donor with active or convalescent COVID-19. The donor label of this sample is uncertain. The chain carries TRBV12-3 or TRBV12-4 and TRBJ1-1, with a tentative D call TRBD1 (5 bases). The chain's CDR3 is CASSFRTSEAFF. CDR3 in DNA: TGTGCCAGCAGTTTCCGGACATCTGAAGCTTTCTTT.